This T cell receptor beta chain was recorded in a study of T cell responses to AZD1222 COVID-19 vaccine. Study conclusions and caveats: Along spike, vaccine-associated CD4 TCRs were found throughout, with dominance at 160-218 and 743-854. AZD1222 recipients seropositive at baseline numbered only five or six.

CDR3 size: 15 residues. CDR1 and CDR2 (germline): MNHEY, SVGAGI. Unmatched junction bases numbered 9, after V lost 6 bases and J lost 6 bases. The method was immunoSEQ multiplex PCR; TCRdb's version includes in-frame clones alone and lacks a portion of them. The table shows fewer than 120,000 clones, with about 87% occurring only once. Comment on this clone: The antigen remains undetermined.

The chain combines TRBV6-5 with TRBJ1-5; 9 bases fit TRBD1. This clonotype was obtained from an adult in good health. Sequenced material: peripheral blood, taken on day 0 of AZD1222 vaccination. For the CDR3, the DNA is TGTGCCAGCAGCGAGACAGGGGGTGGAAGTCAGCCCCAGCATTTT. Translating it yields CASSETGGGSQPQHF.